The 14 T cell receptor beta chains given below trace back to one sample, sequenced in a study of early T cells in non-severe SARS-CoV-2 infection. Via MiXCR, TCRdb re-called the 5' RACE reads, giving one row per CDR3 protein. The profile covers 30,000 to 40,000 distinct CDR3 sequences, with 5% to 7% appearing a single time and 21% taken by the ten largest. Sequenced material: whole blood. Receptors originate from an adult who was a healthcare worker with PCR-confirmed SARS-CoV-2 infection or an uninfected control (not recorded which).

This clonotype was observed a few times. CDR3 region: CASSEPRDRGLPYGYTF. The CDR3 DNA reads TGTGCCAGCAGTGAGCCCCGGGACAGGGGACTCCCCTATGGCTACACCTTC. This sequence joins TRBV2 and TRBJ1-2; 10 nucleotides line up with TRBD1. V lost 3 bases and J lost 4; bases outside the gene matches: 11. Germline assignment: CDR1 SNHLY and CDR2 FYNNEI. This CDR3 has 17 residues.

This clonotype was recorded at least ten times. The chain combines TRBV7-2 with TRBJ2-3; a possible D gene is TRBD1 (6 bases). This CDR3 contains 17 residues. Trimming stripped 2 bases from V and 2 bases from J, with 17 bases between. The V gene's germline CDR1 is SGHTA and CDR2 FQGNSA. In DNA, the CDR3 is TGTGCCAGCAGCTTATATCCCGGACAGAGGGACACAGATACGCAGTATTTT. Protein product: CASSLYPGQRDTDTQYF.

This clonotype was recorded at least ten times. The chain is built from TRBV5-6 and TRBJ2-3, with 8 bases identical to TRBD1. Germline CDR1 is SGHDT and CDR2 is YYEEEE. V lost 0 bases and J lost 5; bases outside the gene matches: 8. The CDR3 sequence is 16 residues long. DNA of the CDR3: TGTGCCAGCAGCTTGGCCCTCCAGGGGGCCCAAGATACGCAGTATTTT. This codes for CASSLALQGAQDTQYF.

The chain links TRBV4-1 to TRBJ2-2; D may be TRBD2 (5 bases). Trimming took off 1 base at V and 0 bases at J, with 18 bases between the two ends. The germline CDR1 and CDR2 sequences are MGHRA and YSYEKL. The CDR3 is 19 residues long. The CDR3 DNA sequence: TGCGCCAGCAGCCAAGCCCAACGAGGGAGCCCGGCGAACACCGGGGAGCTGTTTTTT. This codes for CASSQAQRGSPANTGELFF.

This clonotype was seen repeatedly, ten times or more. As DNA, the CDR3 is TGTGCCAGCAGTAAACAGGGGGGCTATGGCTACACCTTC. Translating it yields CASSKQGGYGYTF. The chain combines TRBV27 with TRBJ1-2; the match to TRBD1 covers 8 bases. V gave up 5 bases and J gave up 4 bases; unmatched junction bases: 3. Per the germline V gene, CDR1 is MNHEY and CDR2 is SMNVEV (reference sequence). CDR3 length equals 13 residues.

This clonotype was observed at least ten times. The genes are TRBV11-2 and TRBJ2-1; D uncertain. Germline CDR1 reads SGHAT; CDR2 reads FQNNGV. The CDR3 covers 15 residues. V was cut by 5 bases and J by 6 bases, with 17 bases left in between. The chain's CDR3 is CASSRPGLPSNEQFF. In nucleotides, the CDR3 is TGTGCCAGCAGCCGTCCGGGCCTTCCCTCCAATGAGCAGTTCTTC.

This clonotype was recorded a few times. The CDR3 DNA sequence: TGTGCCAGCAGACCCGCCGGACTAGCGGGAGGGTCTCAGTTCTTC. Protein: CASRPAGLAGGSQFF. The rearrangement links TRBV12-3 or TRBV12-4 to TRBJ2-1; 15 bases fit TRBD2. This CDR3 comprises 15 residues. V lost 6 bases to trimming and J lost 13 bases; unmatched junction nucleotides: 10.

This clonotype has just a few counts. CDR3 bases: TGTGCCACCAGTGGCAGACAGGGCGCTGAAGCTTTCTTT. Translation: CATSGRQGAEAFF. The gene calls are TRBV24-1 and TRBJ1-1; 7 bases map to TRBD1. The CDR3 extends over 13 amino acids. Germline V lookup: CDR1 KGHDR, CDR2 SFDVKD. V lost 5 bases, J lost 6 bases, and 5 bases stayed unmatched.

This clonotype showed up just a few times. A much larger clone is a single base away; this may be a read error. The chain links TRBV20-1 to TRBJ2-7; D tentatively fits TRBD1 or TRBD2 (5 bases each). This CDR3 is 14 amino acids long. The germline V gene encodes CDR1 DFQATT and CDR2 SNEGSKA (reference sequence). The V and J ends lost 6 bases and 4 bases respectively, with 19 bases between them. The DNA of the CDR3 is TGCAGTGCCGGAGGAGGACATAACTCGTACGAGCAGTACTTC. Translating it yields CSAGGGHNSYEQYF.

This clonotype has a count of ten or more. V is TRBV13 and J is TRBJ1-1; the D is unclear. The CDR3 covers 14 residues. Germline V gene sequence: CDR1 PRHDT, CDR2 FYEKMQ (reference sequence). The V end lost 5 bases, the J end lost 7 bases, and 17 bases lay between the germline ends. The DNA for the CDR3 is TGTGCCAGCAGCCCCTTCCGAGGGATTGTTGAAGCTTTCTTT. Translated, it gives CASSPFRGIVEAFF.

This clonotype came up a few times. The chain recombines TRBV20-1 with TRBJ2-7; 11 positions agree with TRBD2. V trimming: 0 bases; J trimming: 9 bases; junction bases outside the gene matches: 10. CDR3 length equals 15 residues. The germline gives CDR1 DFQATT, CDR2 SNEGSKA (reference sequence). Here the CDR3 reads CSARERTSGSRRQYF. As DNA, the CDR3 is TGCAGTGCTAGAGAACGAACTAGCGGGAGTCGCCGGCAGTACTTC.

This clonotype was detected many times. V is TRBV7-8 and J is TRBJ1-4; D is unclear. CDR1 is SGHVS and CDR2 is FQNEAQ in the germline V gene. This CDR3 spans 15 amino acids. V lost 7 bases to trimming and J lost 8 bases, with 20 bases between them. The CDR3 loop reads CASTLGAARREKLFF. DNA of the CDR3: TGTGCCAGCACCCTCGGCGCGGCACGGAGAGAAAAACTGTTTTTT.

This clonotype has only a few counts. The CDR3 DNA follows: TGTGCCACCAGTGATTTGGAGGGTAGGAAGGGCACCGGGGAGCTGTTTTTT. It is translated as CATSDLEGRKGTGELFF. The J gene is TRBJ2-2, the V gene TRBV24-1; tentative D call: TRBD2 (5 bases). Per germline, CDR1 KGHDR and CDR2 SFDVKD. The ends were cut back, 0 bases at V and 4 bases at J, with 14 bases in the middle. CDR3 length: 17 residues.

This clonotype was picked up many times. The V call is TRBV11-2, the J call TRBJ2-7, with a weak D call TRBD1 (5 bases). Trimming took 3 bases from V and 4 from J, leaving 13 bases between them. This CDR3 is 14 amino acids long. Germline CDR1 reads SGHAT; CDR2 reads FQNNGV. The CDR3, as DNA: TGTGCCAGCAGCTTTGTGCAGGGTCAGTACGAGCAGTACTTC. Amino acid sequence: CASSFVQGQYEQYF.